This entry features one T cell receptor (beta chain) sequence. The antigen remains unidentified. The data derive from a study of shared clonotypes between healthy human individuals. Overall study results and limits: Clonotype sharing among the donors was expected to vary with sequencing depth. Between a handful of donors, naive CD4 clonotypes were shared at a level of about 5%.

CDR1 is SGHVS, CDR2 FQNEAQ, per germline. Deletions cut 0 bases from V and 1 base from J, with 13 bases between. This CDR3 contains 17 residues. The method was immunoSEQ multiplex PCR; TCRdb's version includes in-frame clones alone and lacks a portion of them. The sample has just over 2,000,000 clones, 85% to 95% seen once; the top ten hold more than 0.1%. The chain links TRBV7-8 to TRBJ1-3; D not certain. The sequence was obtained from a man between 18 and 29 years old in good health. The sample taken for sequencing was naive CD4+ T cells sorted from blood. Specified subset: CD45RA+ positively selected. The CDR3 coding sequence is TGTGCCAGCAGCTTAGCCGTATTATGGGGTTCTGGAAACACCATATATTTT. Its translation: CASSLAVLWGSGNTIYF.